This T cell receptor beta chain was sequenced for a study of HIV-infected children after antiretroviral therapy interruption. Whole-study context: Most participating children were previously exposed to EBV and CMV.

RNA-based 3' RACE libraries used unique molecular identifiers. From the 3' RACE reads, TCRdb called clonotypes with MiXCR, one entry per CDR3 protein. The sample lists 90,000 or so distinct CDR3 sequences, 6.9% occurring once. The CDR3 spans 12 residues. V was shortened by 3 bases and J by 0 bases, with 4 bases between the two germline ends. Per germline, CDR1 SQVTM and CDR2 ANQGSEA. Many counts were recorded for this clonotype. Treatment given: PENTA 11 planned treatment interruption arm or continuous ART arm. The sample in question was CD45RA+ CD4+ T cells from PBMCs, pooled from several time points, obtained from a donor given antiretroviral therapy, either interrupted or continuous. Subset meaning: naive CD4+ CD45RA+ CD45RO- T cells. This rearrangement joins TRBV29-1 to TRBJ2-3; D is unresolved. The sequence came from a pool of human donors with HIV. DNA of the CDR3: TGCAGCGTTGACACCAGCACAGATACGCAGTATTTT. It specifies CSVDTSTDTQYF.